This TCR beta chain derives from a study of cytomegalovirus exposure and HLA in healthy donors. Study-wide results and limits: Within a later analysis, the majority of CMV-associated TCR beta chains appeared HLA-restricted.

V was pared by 6 bases and J by 4 bases, with 9 bases of the junction left unmatched. The germline V gene has CDR1 SGHRS and CDR2 YFSETQ. This CDR3 is built from 14 residues. In the PCR, 60 Vbeta and 13 Jbeta primers were used. Produced via immunoSEQ multiplex PCR; TCRdb's table is partial and in-frame only. The data contain 65,000 to 75,000 clones, around 76% of them singletons. Comment on this clone: Its antigen is unidentified.

This clonotype originated in a man aged 50 or older in good health and CMV-seronegative. Sequencing was done on a sample of PBMCs. The genes are TRBV5-1 and TRBJ1-2; TRBD1 agrees at 7 bases. CDR3 sequence reads: CASNPDRPSYGYTF. The CDR3 nucleotides are TGCGCCAGCAACCCGGACAGGCCCTCCTATGGCTACACCTTC.